The 21 T cell receptor beta chains reported below all come from one sample, sequenced in a study of T cell responses to AZD1222 COVID-19 vaccine. The data were produced by immunoSEQ multiplex PCR, yet TCRdb's version contains in-frame clones alone and is incomplete. The sample carries more than 65,000 clones, almost 80% recorded once. The sequences come from peripheral blood, collected on day 0 of AZD1222 vaccination. These receptors all stem from an adult in good health.

The gene calls are TRBV7-9 and TRBJ2-7, with D tentatively TRBD2 (7 bases). The germline V gene encodes CDR1 SEHNR and CDR2 FQNEAQ (reference sequence). The CDR3 is made up of 15 amino acids. V lost 2 bases and J 9 bases, leaving 20 bases between the germline ends. Here the CDR3 reads CASSLTWGGAGRQYF. The CDR3 DNA reads as TGTGCCAGCAGCTTAACCTGGGGGGGGGCCGGGCGGCAGTACTTC.

In its sample, this clone was seen a few times. The J gene is TRBJ1-1, the V gene TRBV3-1 (or the pseudogene TRBV3-2), with a weak D call TRBD1 (6 bases). V lost 2 bases to trimming and J lost 5 bases, with 15 bases between them. Germline V gene lookup returns CDR1 LGHDT and CDR2 YNNKEL (reference sequence). CDR3 length: 15 residues. The CDR3 nucleotides read TGTGCCAGCAGCCAAACCACCAGGGGTAGAACTGAAGCTTTCTTT. Translated: CASSQTTRGRTEAFF.

In this sample, this clone turned up once. V gene TRBV7-9 combines with J gene TRBJ2-7; weak D call: TRBD2 (7 bases). The CDR3 loop spans 15 amino acids. V was shortened by 4 bases and J by 0 bases, with 13 bases between the two germline ends. The germline V gene encodes CDR1 SEHNR and CDR2 FQNEAQ (reference sequence). The CDR3 nucleotides read TGTGCCAGCAGCTCGCGGGGGCAGGACTCCTACGAGCAGTACTTC. Translated, it gives CASSSRGQDSYEQYF.

The chain joins TRBV29-1 to TRBJ2-1; 7 nucleotides agree with TRBD1. With V trimmed by 7 bases and J by 10 bases, 10 bases remained unmatched. The germline CDR1 and CDR2 sequences are SQVTM and ANQGSEA. This CDR3 is built from 12 residues. In nucleotides, the CDR3 is TGCAGCGCCCAACCGACAGGGAACGAGCAGTTCTTC. Translation gives CSAQPTGNEQFF.

The rearrangement links TRBV18 to TRBJ2-1; 9 bases map to TRBD2. The CDR3 consists of 16 residues. V was pared by 5 bases and J by 2 bases, with 7 bases of the junction left unmatched. Germline values: CDR1 KGHSH, CDR2 LQKENI. CDR3 sequence (DNA): TGTGCCAGCTCATTAGCGGGAGTAACCGCCTACAATGAGCAGTTCTTC. Protein: CASSLAGVTAYNEQFF.

The genes are TRBV7-9 and TRBJ2-3; no firm D call. Germline V gives CDR1 SEHNR, CDR2 FQNEAQ (reference sequence). This CDR3 contains 17 residues. Trimming pared 3 bases from V and 2 bases from J, leaving 18 bases between. CDR3 nucleotide sequence: TGTGCCAGCAGCTTCCCGGGTGTACCCCTCTTCACAGATACGCAGTATTTT. This translates into CASSFPGVPLFTDTQYF.

This chain joins TRBV6-2 or TRBV6-3 and TRBJ2-1; 10 bases map to TRBD2. CDR3 length: 19 residues. J was trimmed by 5 bases and V by 0 bases; bases with no gene match: 13. The germline gives CDR1 MNHEY, CDR2 SVGEGT. The CDR3 DNA reads TGTGCCAGCAGTTACTCGCGTGGGACTAGCGTCCATGGGGACAATGAGCAGTTCTTC. Amino acid sequence: CASSYSRGTSVHGDNEQFF.

The chain has TRBV4-3 and TRBJ2-4; D call uncertain. Trimming removed 1 base from V and 2 bases from J, with 9 bases in between. Looked up from germline, CDR1 is LGHNA and CDR2 is YSLEER. The CDR3 length is 15 residues. The CDR3 here is CASSQVWGTKNIQYF. The DNA for the CDR3 is TGCGCCAGCAGCCAAGTGTGGGGAACCAAAAACATTCAGTACTTC.

The V gene is TRBV7-8, the J gene TRBJ1-2, with 10 bases matching TRBD1. After removal of 1 base from V and 7 bases from J, the junction contained 0 bases not matched to a gene. The CDR3 sequence is 13 residues long. Germline CDR1 and CDR2: SGHVS and FQNEAQ. For the CDR3, the DNA is TGTGCCAGCAGCTTAGGGGACAGGGGTGGCTACACCTTC. Its translation is CASSLGDRGGYTF.

V and J are TRBV5-1 and TRBJ2-6; no definite D call. The CDR3 totals 11 residues. Trimming removed 4 bases from V and 8 bases from J, with 4 bases in between. The germline V gene has CDR1 SGHRS and CDR2 YFSETQ. The CDR3 region has the DNA TGCGCCAGCAGCCTAACCAACGTCCTGACTTTC. It specifies CASSLTNVLTF.

The chain has TRBV5-1 and TRBJ1-4, with a possible D match to TRBD1 (6 bases). V was cut by 4 bases and J by 4 bases, with 14 bases left in between. The CDR3 totals 15 residues. Germline CDR1 and CDR2: SGHRS and YFSETQ. The CDR3 reads CASSPRGGGNEKLFF. In nucleotides, the CDR3 is TGCGCCAGCAGCCCGCGCGGAGGGGGTAATGAAAAACTGTTTTTT.

This clone came up once. V and J are TRBV5-4 and TRBJ2-1, with a possible D match to TRBD2 (5 bases). The CDR3 covers 17 residues. Trimming cost V 3 bases and J 0 bases, with 16 bases left between them. The germline CDR1 and CDR2 sequences are SGHNT and YYREEE (reference sequence). CDR3 region: CASSSAGGRGSYNEQFF. The CDR3 DNA reads as TGTGCCAGCAGCTCGGCGGGCGGCCGGGGCTCCTACAATGAGCAGTTCTTC. Complete variable domain (other parts from reference TRBV5-4 and TRBJ2-1): ETGVTQSPTHLIKTRGQQVTLRCSSQSGHNTVSWYQQALGQGPQFIFQYYREEENGRGNFPPRFSGLQFPNYSSELNVNALELDDSALYLCASSSAGGRGSYNEQFFGPGTRLTVL.

The chain employs TRBV28 and TRBJ1-2; possibly TRBD1 for D (6 bases). Trimming took 7 bases from V and 7 from J, leaving 16 bases between them. The CDR3 contains 13 residues. Per the germline V gene, CDR1 is MDHEN and CDR2 is SYDVKM. The CDR3 DNA sequence: TGTGCCAGCACTTCTACATACAGGGTTGGCTACACCTTC. Its translation: CASTSTYRVGYTF.

The chain joins TRBV23-1 to TRBJ1-4; TRBD1 is a possible D gene (6 bases). TRBV23-1 has ORF status, its function being uncertain. Trimming pared 3 bases from V and 10 bases from J, leaving 18 bases between. The CDR3 runs to 15 residues. The CDR3 bases are TGCGCCAGCAGTCACCCGGGACACCCCAGAGGAAAACTGTTTTTT. Its translation: CASSHPGHPRGKLFF.

The chain uses TRBV20-1 and TRBJ1-6; D gene uncertain. The CDR3 is 12 amino acids. Per the germline V gene, CDR1 is DFQATT and CDR2 is SNEGSKA (reference sequence). Deletions cut 3 bases from V and 7 bases from J, with 7 bases between. The CDR3 loop reads CSASVGNSPLHF. CDR3 sequence (DNA): TGCAGTGCTAGTGTCGGAAATTCACCCCTCCACTTT.

The rearrangement uses TRBV15 and TRBJ2-5; TRBD1 might be the D (6 bases). Trimming removed 2 bases at V and 5 bases at J, with 15 bases between. The CDR3 spans 15 residues. Germline V gives CDR1 LNHNV, CDR2 YYDKDF (reference sequence). CDR3 in amino acids: CATSRLYRDGETQYF. CDR3 bases: TGTGCCACCAGCAGACTTTACAGGGACGGCGAGACCCAGTACTTC.

This clone came up many times. This CDR3 is CASSTSERGILTVQYF. CDR3 nucleotides: TGTGCCAGCAGTACCTCTGAGCGGGGGATTCTTACGGTGCAGTACTTC. This chain links TRBV27 with TRBJ2-7, with 8 positions matching TRBD2. Germline V gene data show CDR1 as MNHEY and CDR2 as SMNVEV (reference sequence). CDR3 length equals 16 residues. Trimming at V came to 5 bases and at J to 9 bases, leaving 18 bases not matched to a gene.

In its sample, this clone was seen a few times. The chain combines TRBV6-2 or TRBV6-3 with TRBJ2-1, with 8 bases fitting TRBD2. The CDR3 totals 18 residues. CDR1 MNHEY and CDR2 SVGEGT come from the germline V gene. V lost 5 bases to trimming and J lost 9 bases; unmatched junction nucleotides: 21. CDR3 region: CASSPLMTGGLFRSEQFF. In nucleotides, the CDR3 is TGTGCCAGCAGTCCATTGATGACGGGAGGGCTTTTTAGGAGTGAGCAGTTCTTC.

The rearrangement joins TRBV3-1 (or the pseudogene TRBV3-2) to TRBJ2-2, with D tentatively TRBD2 (6 bases). The CDR3 runs to 16 residues. Germline CDR1 LGHDT, CDR2 YNNKEL (reference sequence). Deletions cut 4 bases from V and 3 bases from J, with 15 bases between. CDR3 DNA: TGTGCCAGCAGCCTCCCCGGGGGTTGGTACACCGGGGAGCTGTTTTTT. This sequence encodes CASSLPGGWYTGELFF.

V is TRBV15 and J is TRBJ2-5; 11 nucleotides line up with TRBD2. Germline loops: CDR1 LNHNV, CDR2 YYDKDF (reference sequence). The J segment lost 1 base and the V segment lost 2 bases, leaving 6 bases of the junction unmatched. The length of the CDR3 is 17 residues. CDR3 coding DNA: TGTGCCACCAGCAGAAAAAAAGGACTAGCGGGCCAAGAGACCCAGTACTTC. Translating it yields CATSRKKGLAGQETQYF.

This chain connects TRBV6-5 to TRBJ1-1; D unresolved. The germline V gene has CDR1 MNHEY and CDR2 SVGAGI. Deletions cut 5 bases from V and 6 bases from J, with 10 bases between. The CDR3 length is 12 residues. The CDR3 sequence: CASSIAGAEAFF. As DNA, the CDR3 is TGTGCCAGCAGTATAGCAGGAGCTGAAGCTTTCTTT.